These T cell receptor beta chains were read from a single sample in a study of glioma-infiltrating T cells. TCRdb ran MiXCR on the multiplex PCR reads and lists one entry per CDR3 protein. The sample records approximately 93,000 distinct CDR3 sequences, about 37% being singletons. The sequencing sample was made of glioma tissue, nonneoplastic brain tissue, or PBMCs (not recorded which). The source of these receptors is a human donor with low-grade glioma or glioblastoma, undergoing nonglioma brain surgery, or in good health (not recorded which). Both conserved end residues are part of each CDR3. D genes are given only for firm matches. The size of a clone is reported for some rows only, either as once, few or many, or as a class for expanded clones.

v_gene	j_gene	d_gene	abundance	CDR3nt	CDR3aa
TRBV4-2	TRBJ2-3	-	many	TGTGCCAGCAGCCCGCGGACGACCACAGATACGCAGTATTTT	CASSPRTTTDTQYF
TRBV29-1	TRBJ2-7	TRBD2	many	TGCAGCGTTGACTTCGGGACTAGCGGGGAGCAGTACTTC	CSVDFGTSGEQYF
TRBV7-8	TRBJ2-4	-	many	TGTGCCAGCAGCTTAAATACGGGAGCTCCCCGGGGCGGTCAGTACTTC	CASSLNTGAPRGGQYF
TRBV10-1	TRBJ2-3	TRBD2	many	TGCGCCAGCAGTGCTAGCGGGGAAGCAGATACGCAGTATTTT	CASSASGEADTQYF
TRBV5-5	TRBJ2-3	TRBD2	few	TGTGCCAGCAGCTCGGGACTAGCGGCACCCACAGATACGCAGTATTTT	CASSSGLAAPTDTQYF
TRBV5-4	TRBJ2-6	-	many	TGTGCCAGCAGCCCAAGGAGGGCCACCGGGGCCAACGTCCTGACTTTC	CASSPRRATGANVLTF
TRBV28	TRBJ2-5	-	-	TGTGCCAGCAGTTTAGGGGGTCGGACCCAGTACTTC	CASSLGGRTQYF
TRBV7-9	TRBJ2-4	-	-	TGTGCCAGCAGCTCGATAGGGGAAGCCAAAAACATTCAGTACTTC	CASSSIGEAKNIQYF
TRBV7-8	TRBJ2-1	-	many	TGTGCCAGCAGCTTATTCTCCGGATCCTACAATGAGCAGTTCTTC	CASSLFSGSYNEQFF
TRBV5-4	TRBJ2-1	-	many	TGTGCCAGCAGCTTGGAGGACTCCTATGGGGATGAGCAGTTCTTC	CASSLEDSYGDEQFF
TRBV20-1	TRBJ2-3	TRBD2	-	TGCGGTGCTACTACCCCTAGCGGGAGGGGGGATACGCAATATTTT	CGATTPSGRGDTQYF
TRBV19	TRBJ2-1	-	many	TGTGCCAGTAGTATGCGGGGCAGGGGTAGGAATGAGCAGTTCTTC	CASSMRGRGRNEQFF
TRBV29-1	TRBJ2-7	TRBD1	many	TGCAGCGTTGATTTGGGACAGGGATTCTACGAGCAGTACTTC	CSVDLGQGFYEQYF
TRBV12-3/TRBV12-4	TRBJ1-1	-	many	TGTGCCAGCAGTTTAGCAGTGAACACTGAAGCTTTCTTT	CASSLAVNTEAFF
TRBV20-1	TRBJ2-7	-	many	TGCAGTGCATCGACCGGGATCGAGCAGTACTTC	CSASTGIEQYF
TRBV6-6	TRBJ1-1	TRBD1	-	TGTGCCAGCAGGCCCGCGGGACAGGGTGGTACTGAAGCTTTCTTT	CASRPAGQGGTEAFF
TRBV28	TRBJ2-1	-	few	TGTGCCAGCAGTTTAACCGGAGCAGGATACAATGAGCAGTTCTTC	CASSLTGAGYNEQFF
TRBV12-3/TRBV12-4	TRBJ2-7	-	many	TGTGCCAGCAGTCCGGAGCGCTACGAGCAGTACTTC	CASSPERYEQYF
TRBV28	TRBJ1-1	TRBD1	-	TGTGCCAGCAGTCCAAGGACAGGGGGGACTGAAGCTTTTTTT	CASSPRTGGTEAFF
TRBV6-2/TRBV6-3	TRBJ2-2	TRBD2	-	TGTGCCAGCAGTTTTTCGGTAGCGGGGGACACCGGGGGGCTGGTTTTT	CASSFSVAGDTGGLVF
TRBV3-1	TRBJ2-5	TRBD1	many	TGTGCCAGCAGCCCGGGGGACAGGGACGAGACCCAGTACTTC	CASSPGDRDETQYF
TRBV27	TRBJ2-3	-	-	TGTGCCAGAAGTCCAACGGACGGAAGTGGTATAACGCAGTATTTT	CARSPTDGSGITQYF
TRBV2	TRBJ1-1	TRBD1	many	TGTGCCAGCAGTGGACAGGGGGCGGGTGCTGAAGCTTTCTTT	CASSGQGAGAEAFF
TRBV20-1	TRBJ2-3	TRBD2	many	TGCAGTGCTAGAGATCTCAGCGGGAGTACAGATACGCAGTATTTT	CSARDLSGSTDTQYF
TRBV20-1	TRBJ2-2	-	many	TGCAGTGCTAGAGATCAGGGGACCGGGGAGCTGTTTTTT	CSARDQGTGELFF
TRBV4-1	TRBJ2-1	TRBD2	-	TGCGGCAGCCAGTCTCGGACTAGCGGTTGGAATGAGCAGTTCTTC	CGSQSRTSGWNEQFF
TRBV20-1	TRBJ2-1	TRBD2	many	TGCAGTGCTAGAGATCCCCTAGCGGGGCTCAATGAGCAGTTCTTC	CSARDPLAGLNEQFF
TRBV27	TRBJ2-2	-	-	TGTGCCAGCAGTTTAGGGGGGGCTGGGGTGAACACCGGGGAGCTGTTTTTT	CASSLGGAGVNTGELFF
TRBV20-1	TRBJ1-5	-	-	TGCAGTGCTAGCAGCCCGACAGGCAATCAGCCCCAGCATTTT	CSASSPTGNQPQHF
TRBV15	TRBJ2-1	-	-	TGTGCCACCAGCACGGACGGGAGCTCATACAATGAGCAGTTCTTC	CATSTDGSSYNEQFF
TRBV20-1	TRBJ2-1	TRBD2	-	TGCAGTGCCATTTACCCTAGCGGCTATGAGCAGTTCTTC	CSAIYPSGYEQFF
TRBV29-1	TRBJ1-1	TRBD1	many	TGCAGTGACGGAGGACAGGGGAAGAACACTGAAGCTTTCTTT	CSDGGQGKNTEAFF
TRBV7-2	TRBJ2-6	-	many	TGTGCCAGCAGCTCCTCACACGCCGTCTCTGGGGCCAACGTCCTGACTTTC	CASSSSHAVSGANVLTF
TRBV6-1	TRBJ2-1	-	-	TGTGCCAGCAGTGAAAGACAGGGAGGATACAATGAGCAGTTCTTC	CASSERQGGYNEQFF
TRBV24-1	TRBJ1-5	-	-	TGTGCCACCAGTGTGAATAGCAACCAGCCCCAGCATTTT	CATSVNSNQPQHF
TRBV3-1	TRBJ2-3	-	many	TGTGCCAGCAGCCAAGTCCCCGCTGGTGGGGATACGCAGTATTTT	CASSQVPAGGDTQYF
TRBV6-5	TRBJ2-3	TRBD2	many	TGTGCCAGCAGTTACTGGAGGGAAAGCGGGAGGGCAGATACGCAGTATTTT	CASSYWRESGRADTQYF
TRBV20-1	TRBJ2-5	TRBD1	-	TGCAGTGCTGGCCGGACAGGGGGTTTGGAGACCCAGTACTTC	CSAGRTGGLETQYF
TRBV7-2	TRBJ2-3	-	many	TGTGCCAGCAGCTTTAGGTCAGATACGCAGTATTTT	CASSFRSDTQYF
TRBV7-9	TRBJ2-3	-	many	TGTGCCAGCAGCGAGGGGACGGGCAGCACAGATACGCAGTATTTT	CASSEGTGSTDTQYF
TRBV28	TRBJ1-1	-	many	TGTGCCAGCAGCAGGGGACGGGGATACATGAACACTGAAGCTTTCTTT	CASSRGRGYMNTEAFF
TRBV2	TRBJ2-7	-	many	TGTGCCAGCAGTGATTCCCCCCTAGCCTACGAGCAGTACTTC	CASSDSPLAYEQYF
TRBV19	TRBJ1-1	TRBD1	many	TGTGCCAGTAAAACAGGGGCGGAGAACACTGAAGCTTTCTTT	CASKTGAENTEAFF
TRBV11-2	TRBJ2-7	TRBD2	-	TGTGCCAGCAGCTTAGGATGGGGACAGATCAGACTAGCGGCTACCTACGAGCAGTACTTC	CASSLGWGQIRLAATYEQYF
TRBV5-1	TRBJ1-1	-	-	TGCGCCAGCAGCTTAACAGGTTCTAGGGATTTGAACACTGAAGCTTTCTTT	CASSLTGSRDLNTEAFF
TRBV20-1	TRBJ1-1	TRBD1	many	TGCAGTGCACACAGGGGGCAAACTGAAGCTTTCTTT	CSAHRGQTEAFF
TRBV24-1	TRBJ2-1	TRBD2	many	TGTGCCACCAGTGACTCGGGACTAGCGGTAGACAATGAGCAGTTCTTC	CATSDSGLAVDNEQFF
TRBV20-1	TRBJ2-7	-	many	TGCAGTGCTAGAGCCTCTGGATACTACGAGCAGTACTTC	CSARASGYYEQYF
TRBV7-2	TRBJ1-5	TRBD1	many	TGTGCCAGCAGCTTAGGGAGCGGGGACAGGGGGCTTGGTAGCAATCAGCCCCAGCATTTT	CASSLGSGDRGLGSNQPQHF
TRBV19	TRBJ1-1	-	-	TGTGCCAGTAGTGCTCGACGGGGGTATTGGTCTGAAGCTTTCTTT	CASSARRGYWSEAFF
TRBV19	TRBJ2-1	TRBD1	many	TGTGCCAGTAGTAACCCGGGACAGGGAACCTACAATGAGCAGTTCTTC	CASSNPGQGTYNEQFF
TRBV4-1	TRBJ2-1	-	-	TGCGCCAGCAGCCAAGCAGGATACAATGAGCAGTTCTTC	CASSQAGYNEQFF
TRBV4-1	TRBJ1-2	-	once	TGCGCCAGCAGCCAAGAAGATACACGACCCCTCTATGGCTGCACCTTC	CASSQEDTRPLYGCTF
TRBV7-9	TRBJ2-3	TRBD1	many	TGTGCCAGCAGCTCCCCGAGAGGCAGGGGGAGCACAGATACGCAGTATTTT	CASSSPRGRGSTDTQYF
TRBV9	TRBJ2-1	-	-	TGTGCCAGCAGCCCGAGGGACTTCTACAATGAGCAGTTCTTC	CASSPRDFYNEQFF
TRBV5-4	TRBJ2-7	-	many	TGTGCCAGCAGCTTGTTAGTAGGGGGTGGGTTCCGTAGACGGGAGCAGTACTTC	CASSLLVGGGFRRREQYF
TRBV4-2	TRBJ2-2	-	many	TGTGCCAGCAGCCCCAGGGTTGAGGGCACCGGGGAGCTGTTTTTT	CASSPRVEGTGELFF